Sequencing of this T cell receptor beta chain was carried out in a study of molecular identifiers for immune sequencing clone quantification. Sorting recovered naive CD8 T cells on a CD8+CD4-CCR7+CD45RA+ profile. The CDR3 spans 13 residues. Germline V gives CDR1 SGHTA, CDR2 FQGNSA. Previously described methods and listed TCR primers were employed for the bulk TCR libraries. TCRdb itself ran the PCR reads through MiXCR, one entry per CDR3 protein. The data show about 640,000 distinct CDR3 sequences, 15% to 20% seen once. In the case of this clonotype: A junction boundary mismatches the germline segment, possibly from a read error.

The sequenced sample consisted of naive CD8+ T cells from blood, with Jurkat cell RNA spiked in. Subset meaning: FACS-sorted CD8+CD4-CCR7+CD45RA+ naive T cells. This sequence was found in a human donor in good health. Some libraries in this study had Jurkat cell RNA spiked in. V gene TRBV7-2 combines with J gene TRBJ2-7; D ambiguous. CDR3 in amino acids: CASSLGGSYEQCF. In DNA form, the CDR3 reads TGTGCCAGCAGCTTAGGGGGAAGCTACGAGCAGTGCTTC.